This entry describes one T cell receptor (beta chain). This sample stems from a study of blood T cell repertoires in COVID-19. Study overall: COVID-19 samples, acute and convalescent, were from the United States, Italy and Spain. In each case, the material was cDNA or gDNA derived from T cells, B-cell-depleted T cells, or PBMCs.

Original analysis: It was from reference gene primer amplification that nucleated cell counts were estimated. Data came from immunoSEQ multiplex PCR; TCRdb stores just in-frame clones and leaves some out. The DNA gave D and trimming, while V, J and clone size come from that table. The sample shows about 71,000 clones, 75% to 90% of them seen only once. The CDR3 runs 12 residues. Germline CDR1 reads SGHTA; CDR2 reads FQGNSA. V dropped 0 bases and J dropped 10 bases, with 7 bases sitting between them. The TCR originated in a man in his fifties or sixties with active COVID-19. Material for sequencing was peripheral blood. This chain uses TRBV7-2 with TRBJ2-1; D perhaps matches TRBD2 (5 bases). The CDR3 here is CASSLARGEQFF. The CDR3 nucleotides are TGTGCCAGCAGCTTAGCGCGCGGGGAGCAGTTCTTC. The full variable domain, completed using reference TRBV7-2 and TRBJ2-1, is GAGVSQSPSNKVTEKGKDVELRCDPISGHTALYWYRQSLGQGLEFLIYFQGNSAPDKSGLPSDRFSAERTGGSVSTLTIQRTQQEDSAVYLCASSLARGEQFFGPGTRLTVL.